This T cell receptor beta chain stems from a study of cytomegalovirus exposure and HLA in healthy donors. The PCR made use of 60 Vbeta and 13 Jbeta primers. The protocol was immunoSEQ multiplex PCR, while the TCRdb copy is restricted to in-frame clones and leaves out a portion. The repertoire holds around 80,000 clones, with approximately 62% as singletons. On this clone: Its antigen remains unknown.

Donors were ostensibly healthy at sampling, although undocumented immune exposures were probable. General study findings and limits: In a later analysis, parvovirus B19, influenza, CMV and Epstein-Barr virus appeared linked to several top co-occurrence clusters. What TCR beta sequences reportedly achieved was accurate prediction of HLA-A and HLA-B alleles in most subjects. CMV serostatus alone was available as immune exposure information.

There are 14 residues in the CDR3. The germline gives CDR1 SGHDT, CDR2 YYEEEE. V was pared by 4 bases and J by 0 bases, with 11 bases between. The TCR was taken from a male donor in good health and CMV-seropositive. The specimen was PBMCs. The rearrangement joins TRBV5-6 to TRBJ2-7; maybe TRBD2 (6 bases). CDR3 sequence (DNA): TGTGCCAGCAGCCCGGGACTGAGCTCCTACGAGCAGTACTTC. Translating it yields CASSPGLSSYEQYF.